This T cell receptor (beta chain) was identified during a study of T cell clusters in autoimmune cytopenias. Study-level background: TRB sequencing had a median 51,575 reads and 2,000 to 2,500 distinct clonotypes per sample.

TRB was amplified from around 250 ng of peripheral blood genomic DNA per sample. Study observations and caveats: TRB repertoire shifts in secondary cytopenia and chronic lymphocytic leukemia mostly reflected lymphoma, not autoimmunity.

TRB was amplified by touch-down multiplex PCR, primer pools A and B combined. TCRdb reprocessed the multiplex PCR reads and keeps a single row for each CDR3 protein, giving no DNA. Recorded for this sample: some 3,900 distinct CDR3 sequences. Looked up from germline, CDR1 is SGHAT and CDR2 is FQNNGV. This CDR3 spans 13 amino acids. Comments on this clonotype: Antigen: not known.

The data were also submitted as part of a second study, on T cell repertoires in aging, cancer and after chemotherapy. That paper adds: The full dataset contained around 8.2 million TCR reads. Rebound thymic output was suggested by rising median generation probability during chemotherapy in each cancer cohort.

Sequencing was carried out using peripheral blood. The V gene is TRBV11-2, the J gene TRBJ2-2; the TCRdb call, TRBD1, lacks DNA for checking. The receptor was isolated from a human donor in good health. The CDR3: CASYQGQGGELFF. Full variable domain (missing parts from reference TRBV11-2 and TRBJ2-2): EAGVAQSPRYKIIEKRQSVAFWCNPISGHATLYWYQQILGQGPKLLIQFQNNGVVDDSQLPKDRFSAERLKGVDSTLKIQPAKLEDSAVYLCASYQGQGGELFFGEGSRLTVL.